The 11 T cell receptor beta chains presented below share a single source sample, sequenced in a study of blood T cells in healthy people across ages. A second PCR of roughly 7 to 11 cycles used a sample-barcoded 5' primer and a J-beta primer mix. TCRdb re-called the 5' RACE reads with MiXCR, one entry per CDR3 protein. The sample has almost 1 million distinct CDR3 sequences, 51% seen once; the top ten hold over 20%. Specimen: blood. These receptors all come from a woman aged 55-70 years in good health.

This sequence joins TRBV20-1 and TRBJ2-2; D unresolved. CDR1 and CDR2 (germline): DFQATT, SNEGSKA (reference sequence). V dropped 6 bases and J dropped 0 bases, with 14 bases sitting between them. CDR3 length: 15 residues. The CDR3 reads CSAETLLTNTGELFF. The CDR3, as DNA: TGCAGTGCCGAAACGCTATTAACGAACACCGGGGAGCTGTTTTTT.

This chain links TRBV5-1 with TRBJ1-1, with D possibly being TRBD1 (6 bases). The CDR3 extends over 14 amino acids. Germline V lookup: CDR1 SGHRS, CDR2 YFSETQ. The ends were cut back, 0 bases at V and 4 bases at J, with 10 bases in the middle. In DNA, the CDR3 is TGCGCCAGCAGCTTGGTGGACAGACGCACTGAAGCTTTCTTT. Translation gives CASSLVDRRTEAFF.

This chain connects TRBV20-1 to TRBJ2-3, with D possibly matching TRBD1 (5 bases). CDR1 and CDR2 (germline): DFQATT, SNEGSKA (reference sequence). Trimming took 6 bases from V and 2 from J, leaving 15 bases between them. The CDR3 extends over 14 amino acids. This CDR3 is CSARVSRITDTQYF. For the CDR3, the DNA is TGCAGTGCCAGGGTATCGCGGATCACAGATACGCAGTATTTT.

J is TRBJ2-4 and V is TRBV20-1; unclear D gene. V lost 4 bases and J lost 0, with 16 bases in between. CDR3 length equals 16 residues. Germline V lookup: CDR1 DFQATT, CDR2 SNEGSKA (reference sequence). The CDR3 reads CSATFQRELAKNIQYF. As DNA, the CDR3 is TGCAGTGCTACATTCCAGAGAGAACTAGCCAAAAACATTCAGTACTTC.

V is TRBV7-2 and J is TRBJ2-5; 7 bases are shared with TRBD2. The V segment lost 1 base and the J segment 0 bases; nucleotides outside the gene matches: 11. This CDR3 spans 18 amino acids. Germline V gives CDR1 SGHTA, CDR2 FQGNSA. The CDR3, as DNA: TGTGCCAGCAGCTTAGGCGCGACGGGAGGAGGGAACCAAGAGACCCAGTACTTC. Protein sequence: CASSLGATGGGNQETQYF.

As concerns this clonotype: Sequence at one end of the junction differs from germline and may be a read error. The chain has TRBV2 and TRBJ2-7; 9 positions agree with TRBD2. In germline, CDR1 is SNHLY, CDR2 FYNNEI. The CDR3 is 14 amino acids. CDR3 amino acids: CVSSVGLANYEQYF. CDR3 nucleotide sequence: TGTGTCAGCAGTGTAGGACTAGCGAACTACGAGCAGTACTTC.

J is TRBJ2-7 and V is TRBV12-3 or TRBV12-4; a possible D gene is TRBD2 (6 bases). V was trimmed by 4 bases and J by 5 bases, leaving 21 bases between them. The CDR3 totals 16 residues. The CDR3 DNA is TGTGCCAGCAGTTCGCCAGGGCTAGCGCGAAAGCACGAGCAGTACTTC. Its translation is CASSSPGLARKHEQYF.

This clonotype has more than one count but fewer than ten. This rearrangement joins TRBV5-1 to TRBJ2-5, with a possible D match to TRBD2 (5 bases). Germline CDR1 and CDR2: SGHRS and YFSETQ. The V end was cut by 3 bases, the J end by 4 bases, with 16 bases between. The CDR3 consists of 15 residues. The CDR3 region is CASSSEYGNPETQYF. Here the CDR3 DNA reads TGCGCCAGCAGCTCGGAGTACGGGAATCCAGAGACCCAGTACTTC.

The CDR3: CASSSFPGDRDYGYTF. The CDR3 DNA sequence: TGTGCCAGCAGTTCCTTCCCTGGGGACAGGGACTATGGCTACACCTTC. This chain joins TRBV6-2 or TRBV6-3 and TRBJ1-2, with 9 bases matching TRBD1. This CDR3 region has 16 residues. Losses at the gene ends were 4 bases for V and 3 bases for J; bases not matched to a gene: 9. The V gene's germline CDR1 is MNHEY and CDR2 SVGEGT.

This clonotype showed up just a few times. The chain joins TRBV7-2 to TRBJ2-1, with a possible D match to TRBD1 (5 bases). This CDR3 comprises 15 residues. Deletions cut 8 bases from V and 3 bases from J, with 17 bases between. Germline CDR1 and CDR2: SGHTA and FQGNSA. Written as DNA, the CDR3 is TGTGCCAGCCGAAGCATAGGGGCTCACTACAATGAGCAGTTCTTC. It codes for CASRSIGAHYNEQFF. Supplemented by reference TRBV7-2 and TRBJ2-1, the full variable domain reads GAGVSQSPSNKVTEKGKDVELRCDPISGHTALYWYRQSLGQGLEFLIYFQGNSAPDKSGLPSDRFSAERTGGSVSTLTIQRTQQEDSAVYLCASRSIGAHYNEQFFGPGTRLTVL.

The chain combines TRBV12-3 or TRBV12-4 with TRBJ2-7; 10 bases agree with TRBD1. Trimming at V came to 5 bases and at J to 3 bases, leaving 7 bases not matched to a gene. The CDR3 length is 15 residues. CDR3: CASSLGQGGYYEQYF. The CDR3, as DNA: TGTGCCAGCAGTCTAGGACAGGGGGGATACTACGAGCAGTACTTC.